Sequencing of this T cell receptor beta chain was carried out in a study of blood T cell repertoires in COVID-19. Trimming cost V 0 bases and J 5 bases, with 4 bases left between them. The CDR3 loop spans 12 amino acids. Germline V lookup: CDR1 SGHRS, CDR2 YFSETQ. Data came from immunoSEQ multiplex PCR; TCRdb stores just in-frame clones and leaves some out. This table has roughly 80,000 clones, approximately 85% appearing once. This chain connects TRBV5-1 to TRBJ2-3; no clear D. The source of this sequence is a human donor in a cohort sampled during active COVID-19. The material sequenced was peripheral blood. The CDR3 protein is CASSLGRDTQYF. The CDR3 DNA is TGCGCCAGCAGCTTGGGGAGAGATACGCAGTATTTT.